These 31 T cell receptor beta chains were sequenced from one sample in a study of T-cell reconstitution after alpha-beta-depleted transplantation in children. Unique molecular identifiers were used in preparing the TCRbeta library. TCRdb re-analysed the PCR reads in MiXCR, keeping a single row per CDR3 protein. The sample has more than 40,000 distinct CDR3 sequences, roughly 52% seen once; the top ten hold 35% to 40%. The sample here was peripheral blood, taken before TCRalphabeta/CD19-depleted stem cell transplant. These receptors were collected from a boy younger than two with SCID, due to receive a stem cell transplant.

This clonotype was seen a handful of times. The CDR3 spells CASSQNTWGQYYEQYF. In DNA form, the CDR3 reads TGTGCCAGCAGCCAGAATACTTGGGGGCAATACTACGAGCAGTACTTC. The rearrangement uses TRBV7-2 and TRBJ2-7; the D gene is possibly TRBD1 (6 bases). V was shortened by 5 bases and J by 3 bases, with 20 bases between the two germline ends. This CDR3 comprises 16 residues. Germline V gives CDR1 SGHTA, CDR2 FQGNSA.

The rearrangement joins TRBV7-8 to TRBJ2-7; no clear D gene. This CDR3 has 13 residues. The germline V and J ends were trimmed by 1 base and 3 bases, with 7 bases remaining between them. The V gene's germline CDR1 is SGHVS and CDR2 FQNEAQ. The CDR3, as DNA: TGTGCCAGCAGCTTAGACGTCTACTACGAGCAGTACTTC. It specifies CASSLDVYYEQYF. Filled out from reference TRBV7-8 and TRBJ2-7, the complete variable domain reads GAGVSQSPRYKVAKRGQDVALRCDPISGHVSLFWYQQALGQGPEFLTYFQNEAQLDKSGLPSDRFFAERPEGSVSTLKIQRTQQEDSAVYLCASSLDVYYEQYFGPGTRLTVT.

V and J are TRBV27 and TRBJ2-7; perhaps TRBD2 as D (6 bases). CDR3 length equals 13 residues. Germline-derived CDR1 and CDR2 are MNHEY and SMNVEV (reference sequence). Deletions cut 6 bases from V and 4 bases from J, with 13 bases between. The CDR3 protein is CASSWTTGYEQYF. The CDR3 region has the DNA TGTGCCAGCAGCTGGACTACCGGGTACGAGCAGTACTTC.

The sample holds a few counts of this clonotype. DNA of the CDR3: TGCGCCAGCAGCTTGGGAGGCGGGCGGAACACTGAAGCTTTCTTT. This encodes CASSLGGGRNTEAFF. The V and J genes are TRBV5-1 and TRBJ1-1, with D hard to call. Trimming removed 0 bases from V and 1 base from J, with 10 bases in between. CDR3 length equals 15 residues. CDR1 is SGHRS, CDR2 YFSETQ, per germline. Looking up the rest from reference TRBV5-1 and TRBJ1-1 gives the full variable domain: KAGVTQTPRYLIKTRGQQVTLSCSPISGHRSVSWYQQTPGQGLQFLFEYFSETQRNKGNFPGRFSGRQFSNSRSEMNVSTLELGDSALYLCASSLGGGRNTEAFFGQGTRLTVV.

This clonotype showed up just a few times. The CDR3 DNA reads TGTGCCAGCAGCTTAGGAGGTCCCGTCGGAGAGACCCAGTACTTC. It translates to CASSLGGPVGETQYF. This chain connects TRBV7-2 to TRBJ2-5; unclear D gene. V gave up 1 base and J gave up 4 bases, with 13 bases separating them. The length of the CDR3 is 15 residues. CDR1 and CDR2 (germline): SGHTA, FQGNSA.

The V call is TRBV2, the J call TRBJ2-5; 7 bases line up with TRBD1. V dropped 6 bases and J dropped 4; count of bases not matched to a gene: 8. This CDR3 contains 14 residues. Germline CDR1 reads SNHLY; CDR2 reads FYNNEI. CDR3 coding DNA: TGTGCCAGCAGGGACGACAGGGCCCTAGAGACCCAGTACTTC. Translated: CASRDDRALETQYF.

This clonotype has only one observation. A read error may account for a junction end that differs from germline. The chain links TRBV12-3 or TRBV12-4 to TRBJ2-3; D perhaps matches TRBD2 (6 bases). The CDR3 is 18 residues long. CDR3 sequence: CTSSSPRLARGSSDTQYF. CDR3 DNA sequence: TGTACCAGCAGTTCCCCTCGCCTAGCGCGGGGATCTTCAGATACGCAGTATTTT.

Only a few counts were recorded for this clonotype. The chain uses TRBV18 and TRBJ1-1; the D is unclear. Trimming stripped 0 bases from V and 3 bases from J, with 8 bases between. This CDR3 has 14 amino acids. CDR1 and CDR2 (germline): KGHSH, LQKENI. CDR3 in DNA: TGTGCCAGCTCACCACCAGGCACGGACACTGAAGCTTTCTTT. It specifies CASSPPGTDTEAFF.

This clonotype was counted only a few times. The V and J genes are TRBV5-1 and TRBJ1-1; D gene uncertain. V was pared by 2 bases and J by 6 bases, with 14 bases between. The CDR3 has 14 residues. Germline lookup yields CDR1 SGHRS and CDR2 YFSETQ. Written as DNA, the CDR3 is TGCGCCAGCAGCTTCGAGCAGAGCAACGCTGAAGCTTTCTTT. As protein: CASSFEQSNAEAFF.

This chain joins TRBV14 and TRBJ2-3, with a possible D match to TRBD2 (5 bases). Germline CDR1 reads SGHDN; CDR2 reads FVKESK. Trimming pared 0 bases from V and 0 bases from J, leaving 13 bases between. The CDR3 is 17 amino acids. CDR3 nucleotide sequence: TGTGCCAGCAGCCAAGAGAGGGCAGGCGTAAGCACAGATACGCAGTATTTT. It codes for CASSQERAGVSTDTQYF.

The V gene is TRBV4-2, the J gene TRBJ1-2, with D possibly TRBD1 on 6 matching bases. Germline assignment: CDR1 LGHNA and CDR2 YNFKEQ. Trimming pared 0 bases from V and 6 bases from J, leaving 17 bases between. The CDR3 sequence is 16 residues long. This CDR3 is CASSQDPGDRVDGYTF. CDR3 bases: TGTGCCAGCAGCCAAGACCCAGGGGATCGGGTAGATGGCTACACCTTC.

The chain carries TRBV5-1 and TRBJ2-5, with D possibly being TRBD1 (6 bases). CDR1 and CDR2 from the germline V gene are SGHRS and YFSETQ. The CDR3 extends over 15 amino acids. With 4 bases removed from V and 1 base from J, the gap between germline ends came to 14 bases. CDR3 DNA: TGCGCCAGCAGCGGGGGCTACAGGACCCAAGAGACCCAGTACTTC. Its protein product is CASSGGYRTQETQYF.

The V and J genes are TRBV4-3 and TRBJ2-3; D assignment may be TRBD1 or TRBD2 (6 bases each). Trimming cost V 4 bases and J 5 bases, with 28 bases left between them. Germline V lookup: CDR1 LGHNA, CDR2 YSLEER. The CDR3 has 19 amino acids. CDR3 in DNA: TGCGCCAGCAGCCCGACCGATTCCCCGGGGGCCATCGAGGTAGATACGCAGTATTTT. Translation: CASSPTDSPGAIEVDTQYF.

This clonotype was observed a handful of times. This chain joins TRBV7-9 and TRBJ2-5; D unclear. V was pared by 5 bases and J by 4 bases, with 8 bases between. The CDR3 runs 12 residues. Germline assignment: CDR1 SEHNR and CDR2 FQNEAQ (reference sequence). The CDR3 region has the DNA TGTGCCAGCAGCCGAGACCGAGAGACCCAGTACTTC. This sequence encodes CASSRDRETQYF.

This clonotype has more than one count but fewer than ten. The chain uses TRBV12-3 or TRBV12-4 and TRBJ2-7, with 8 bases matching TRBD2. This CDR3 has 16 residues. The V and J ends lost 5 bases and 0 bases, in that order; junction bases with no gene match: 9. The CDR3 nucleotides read TGTGCCAGCAGTATCCCCACTAGCGGCAGCTCCTACGAGCAGTACTTC. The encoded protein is CASSIPTSGSSYEQYF.

The CDR3 DNA follows: TGCGCCAGCAGCCAAGTCATGGCCCTGAGCTCCTACGAGCAGTACTTC. As protein: CASSQVMALSSYEQYF. The chain joins TRBV4-3 to TRBJ2-7; unclear D gene. The length of the CDR3 is 16 residues. The germline V gene has CDR1 LGHNA and CDR2 YSLEER. V was cut by 1 base and J by 0 bases, with 13 bases left in between.

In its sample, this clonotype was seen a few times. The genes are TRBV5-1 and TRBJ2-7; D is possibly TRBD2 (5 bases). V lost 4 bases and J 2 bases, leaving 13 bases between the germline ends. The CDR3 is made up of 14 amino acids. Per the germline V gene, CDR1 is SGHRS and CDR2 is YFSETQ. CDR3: CASSPRGVAYEQYF. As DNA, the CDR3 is TGCGCCAGCAGCCCCCGGGGTGTGGCCTACGAGCAGTACTTC.

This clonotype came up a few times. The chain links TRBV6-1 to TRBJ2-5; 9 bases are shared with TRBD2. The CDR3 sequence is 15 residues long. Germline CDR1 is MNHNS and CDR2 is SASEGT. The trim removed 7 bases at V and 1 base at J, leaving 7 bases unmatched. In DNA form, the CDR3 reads TGTGCCAGCACCGCGGGGGGGACTGTCCAAGAGACCCAGTACTTC. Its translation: CASTAGGTVQETQYF.

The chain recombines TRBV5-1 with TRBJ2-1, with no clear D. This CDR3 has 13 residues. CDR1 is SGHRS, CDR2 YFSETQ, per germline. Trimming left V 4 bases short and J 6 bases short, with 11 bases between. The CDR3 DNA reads TGCGCCAGCAGCGCCGCGTGGCTCAATGAGCAGTTCTTC. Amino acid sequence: CASSAAWLNEQFF.

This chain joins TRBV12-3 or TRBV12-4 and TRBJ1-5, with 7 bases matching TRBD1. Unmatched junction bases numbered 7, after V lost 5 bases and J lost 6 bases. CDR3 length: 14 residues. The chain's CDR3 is CASSLRQGTQPQHF. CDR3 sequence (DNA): TGTGCCAGCAGTCTCCGACAGGGTACTCAGCCCCAGCATTTT.

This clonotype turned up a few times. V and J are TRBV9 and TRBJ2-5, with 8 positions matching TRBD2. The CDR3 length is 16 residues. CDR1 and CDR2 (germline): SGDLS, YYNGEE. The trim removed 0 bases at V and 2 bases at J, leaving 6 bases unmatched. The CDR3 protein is CASSVGNSGEQETQYF. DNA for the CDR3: TGTGCCAGCAGCGTAGGGAATAGCGGGGAGCAAGAGACCCAGTACTTC.

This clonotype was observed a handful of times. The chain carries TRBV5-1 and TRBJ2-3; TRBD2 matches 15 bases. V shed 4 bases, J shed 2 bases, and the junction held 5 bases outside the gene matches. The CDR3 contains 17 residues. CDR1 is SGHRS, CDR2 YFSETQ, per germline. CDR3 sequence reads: CASSRTSGGALTDTQYF. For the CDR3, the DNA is TGCGCCAGCAGCCGGACTAGCGGGGGGGCGCTCACAGATACGCAGTATTTT.

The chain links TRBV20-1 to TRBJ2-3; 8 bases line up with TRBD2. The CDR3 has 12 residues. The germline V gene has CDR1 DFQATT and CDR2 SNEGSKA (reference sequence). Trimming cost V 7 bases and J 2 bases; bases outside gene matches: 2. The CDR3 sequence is CSVSGITDTQYF. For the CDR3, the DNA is TGCAGTGTTAGCGGGATCACAGATACGCAGTATTTT.

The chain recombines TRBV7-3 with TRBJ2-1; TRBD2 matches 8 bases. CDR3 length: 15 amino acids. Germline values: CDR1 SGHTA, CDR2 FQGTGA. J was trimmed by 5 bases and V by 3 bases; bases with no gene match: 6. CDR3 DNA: TGTGCCAGCAGCTTGGCAGCGGGGGCGCACAATGAGCAGTTCTTC. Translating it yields CASSLAAGAHNEQFF.

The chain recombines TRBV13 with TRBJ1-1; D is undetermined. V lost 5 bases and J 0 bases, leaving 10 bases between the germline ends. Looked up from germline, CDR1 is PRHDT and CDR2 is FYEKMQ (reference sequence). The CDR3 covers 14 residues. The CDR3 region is CASSRTVLNTEAFF. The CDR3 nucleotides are TGTGCCAGCAGCCGTACGGTATTGAACACTGAAGCTTTCTTT.

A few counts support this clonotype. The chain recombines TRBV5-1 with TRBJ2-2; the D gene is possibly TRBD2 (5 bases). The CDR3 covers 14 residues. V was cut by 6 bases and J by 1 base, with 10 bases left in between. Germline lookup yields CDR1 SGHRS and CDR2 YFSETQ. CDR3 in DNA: TGCGCCAGCAACCAACTAGAGAACACCGGGGAGCTGTTTTTT. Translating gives CASNQLENTGELFF.

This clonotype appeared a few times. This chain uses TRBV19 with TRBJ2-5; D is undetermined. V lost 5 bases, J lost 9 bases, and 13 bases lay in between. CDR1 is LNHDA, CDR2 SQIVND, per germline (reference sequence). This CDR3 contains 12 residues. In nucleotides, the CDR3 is TGTGCCAGTAGTTCGGCGGCCTGGGCCCAGTACTTC. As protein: CASSSAAWAQYF.

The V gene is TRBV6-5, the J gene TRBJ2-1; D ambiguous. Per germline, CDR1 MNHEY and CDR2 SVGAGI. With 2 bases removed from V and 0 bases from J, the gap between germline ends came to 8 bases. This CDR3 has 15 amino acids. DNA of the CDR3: TGTGCCAGCAGTTACGTCCCGGACTCCTACAATGAGCAGTTCTTC. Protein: CASSYVPDSYNEQFF.

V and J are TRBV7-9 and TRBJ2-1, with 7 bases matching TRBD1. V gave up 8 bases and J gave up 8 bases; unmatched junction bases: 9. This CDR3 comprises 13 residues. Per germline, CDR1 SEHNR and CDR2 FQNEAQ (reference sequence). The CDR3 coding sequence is TGTGCCAGCCGGGACAGCCTGAATTATGAGCAGTTCTTC. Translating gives CASRDSLNYEQFF.

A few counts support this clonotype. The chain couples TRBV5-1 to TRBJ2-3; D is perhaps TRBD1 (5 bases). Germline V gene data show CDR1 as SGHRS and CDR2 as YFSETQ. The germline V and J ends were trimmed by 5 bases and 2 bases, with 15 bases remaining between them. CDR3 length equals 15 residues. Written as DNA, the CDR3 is TGCGCCAGCAGGCTTGGACACAGCCCCACAGATACGCAGTATTTT. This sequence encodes CASRLGHSPTDTQYF.

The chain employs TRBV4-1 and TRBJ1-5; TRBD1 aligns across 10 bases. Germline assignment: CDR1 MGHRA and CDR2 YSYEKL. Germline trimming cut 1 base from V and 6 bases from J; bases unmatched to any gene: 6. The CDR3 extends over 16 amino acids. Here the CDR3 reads CASSQALTGGGQPQHF. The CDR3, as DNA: TGCGCCAGCAGCCAAGCCCTGACAGGGGGCGGTCAGCCCCAGCATTTT.